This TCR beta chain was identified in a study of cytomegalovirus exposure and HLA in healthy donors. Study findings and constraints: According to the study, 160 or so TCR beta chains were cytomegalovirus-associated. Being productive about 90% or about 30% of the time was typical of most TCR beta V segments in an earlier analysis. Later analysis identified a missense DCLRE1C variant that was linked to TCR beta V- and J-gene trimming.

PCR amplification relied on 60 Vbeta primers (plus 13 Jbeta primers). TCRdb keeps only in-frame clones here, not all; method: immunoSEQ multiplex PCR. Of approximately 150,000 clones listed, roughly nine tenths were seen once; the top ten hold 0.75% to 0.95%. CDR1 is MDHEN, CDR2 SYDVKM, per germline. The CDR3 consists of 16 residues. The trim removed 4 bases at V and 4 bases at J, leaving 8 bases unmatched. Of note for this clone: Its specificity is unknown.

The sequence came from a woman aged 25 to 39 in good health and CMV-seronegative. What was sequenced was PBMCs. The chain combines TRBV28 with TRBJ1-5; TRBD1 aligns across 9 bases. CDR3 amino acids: CASSSTGTGPNQPQHF. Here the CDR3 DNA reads TGTGCCAGCAGTTCTACCGGGACAGGGCCTAATCAGCCCCAGCATTTT. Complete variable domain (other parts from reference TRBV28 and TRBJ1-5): DVKVTQSSRYLVKRTGEKVFLECVQDMDHENMFWYRQDPGLGLRLIYFSYDVKMKEKGDIPEGYSVSREKKERFSLILESASTNQTSMYLCASSSTGTGPNQPQHFGDGTRLSIL.